This passage covers 8 T cell receptor beta chains from one sample sequenced in a study of blood T cell repertoires in COVID-19. Generated by immunoSEQ multiplex PCR, the TCRdb table keeps only in-frame clones and is missing some. Altogether over 200,000 clones are present, approximately 86% being singletons, with the ten largest covering 4.5% to 5.5%. Sequences were obtained from PBMCs or T cells enriched from blood (not recorded which). These TCRs come from a woman in her 30s who had been exposed to COVID-19.

The V gene is TRBV25-1, the J gene TRBJ2-2; TRBD1 aligns across 7 bases. The CDR3 covers 15 residues. V lost 6 bases, J lost 0 bases, and 4 bases stayed unmatched. In germline, CDR1 is MGHDK, CDR2 SYGVNS. CDR3 DNA: TGTGCCAGCAGGAAGGGGGCAGCGAACACCGGGGAGCTGTTTTTT. It yields the protein CASRKGAANTGELFF.

The chain joins TRBV7-9 to TRBJ2-7, with 11 bases identical to TRBD1. CDR1 is SEHNR, CDR2 FQNEAQ, per germline (reference sequence). V shed 5 bases and J 4 bases; nucleotides not matched to a gene: 7. This CDR3 comprises 15 residues. The CDR3 DNA sequence: TGTGCCAGCAGCCACCGAGGGACAGGGGGTTACGAGCAGTACTTC. As protein: CASSHRGTGGYEQYF.

V usage is TRBV5-1 and J usage is TRBJ1-4; D is uncertain. The CDR3 covers 16 residues. CDR1 SGHRS and CDR2 YFSETQ come from the germline V gene. With 4 bases removed from V and 7 bases from J, the gap between germline ends came to 20 bases. The CDR3 is CASSPDPGTLGEKLFF. Written as DNA, the CDR3 is TGCGCCAGCAGCCCGGACCCGGGAACCCTTGGTGAAAAACTGTTTTTT.

The chain combines TRBV6-2 or TRBV6-3 with TRBJ2-1, with TRBD2 matching 11 bases. CDR3 size: 19 residues. The J segment lost 6 bases and the V segment lost 5 bases, leaving 18 bases of the junction unmatched. CDR1 is MNHEY, CDR2 SVGEGT, per germline. In DNA, the CDR3 is TGTGCCAGCAGTCATACCATTCCACCTAGCGGGGGGATTGGCAATGAGCAGTTCTTC. It encodes CASSHTIPPSGGIGNEQFF.

The chain carries TRBV18 and TRBJ2-2, with TRBD1 identical over 7 bases. CDR1 and CDR2 from the germline V gene are KGHSH and LQKENI. This CDR3 comprises 16 residues. V shed 4 bases, J shed 0 bases, and the junction held 5 bases outside the gene matches. The CDR3 region has the DNA TGTGCCAGCTCACGGACCGGGACAGCGAACACCGGGGAGCTGTTTTTT. This translates into CASSRTGTANTGELFF.

The chain links TRBV11-2 to TRBJ2-3; 7 bases line up with TRBD2. V shed 4 bases, J shed 1 base, and the junction held 11 bases outside the gene matches. This CDR3 is 17 amino acids long. The V gene's germline CDR1 is SGHAT and CDR2 FQNNGV. CDR3: CASSYGAMAGGTDTQYF. DNA of the CDR3: TGTGCCAGCAGCTACGGGGCAATGGCGGGGGGCACAGATACGCAGTATTTT.

This chain joins TRBV27 and TRBJ2-3; possible D gene TRBD2, 6 bases. This CDR3 is built from 16 residues. V shed 5 bases and J shed 1 base, with 16 bases lying between them. CDR1 is MNHEY and CDR2 is SMNVEV in the germline V gene (reference sequence). In DNA form, the CDR3 reads TGTGCCAGCAGTCCCGGGACTTTCACACGCACAGATACGCAGTATTTT. It is translated as CASSPGTFTRTDTQYF.

This chain links TRBV6-5 with TRBJ1-5; D is possibly TRBD1 (6 bases). V was cut by 8 bases and J by 7 bases, with 18 bases left in between. Germline CDR1 MNHEY, CDR2 SVGAGI. The CDR3 spans 14 residues. CDR3 region: CASHKGGQGQPQHF. Here the CDR3 DNA reads TGTGCCAGCCATAAGGGGGGGCAGGGACAGCCCCAGCATTTT.